This passage covers 23 T cell receptor beta chains from one sample sequenced in a study of T cell responses to AZD1222 COVID-19 vaccine. The data were produced by immunoSEQ multiplex PCR, yet TCRdb's version contains in-frame clones alone and is incomplete. The sample holds some 83,000 clones, around 91% seen once. Sequencing used peripheral blood, obtained 28 days after the second AZD1222 dose. These receptors originate from an adult who received the AZD1222 COVID-19 vaccine.

V gene TRBV7-3 combines with J gene TRBJ2-3, with 12 bases aligning to TRBD2. Trimming removed 3 bases from V and 2 bases from J; junction bases left unmatched: 15. The length of the CDR3 is 20 residues. Looked up from germline, CDR1 is SGHTA and CDR2 is FQGTGA. The CDR3 sequence is CASSLRLAGDHTGFTDTQYF. The DNA for the CDR3 is TGTGCCAGCAGCTTGAGACTAGCGGGGGACCACACGGGATTCACAGATACGCAGTATTTT.

This chain joins TRBV6-6 and TRBJ1-4; D unclear. Trimming stripped 6 bases from V and 8 bases from J, with 19 bases between. Germline V lookup: CDR1 MNHNY, CDR2 SVGAGI (reference sequence). There are 15 residues in the CDR3. CDR3 DNA sequence: TGTGCCAGCAGCTCGGAAATAGGGCGTTCGGAAAAACTGTTTTTT. Translating gives CASSSEIGRSEKLFF.

V gene TRBV5-4 combines with J gene TRBJ1-2; 9 bases fit TRBD1. J gave up 6 bases and V 3 bases, and 6 bases lay outside the gene matches. Germline V gives CDR1 SGHNT, CDR2 YYREEE (reference sequence). This CDR3 is 14 amino acids long. The CDR3 protein is CASSSDRGNHGYTF. The CDR3 DNA is TGTGCCAGCAGCTCGGACAGGGGAAATCATGGCTACACCTTC.

The chain uses TRBV29-1 and TRBJ1-1; D is uncertain. V lost 0 bases and J 4 bases, leaving 6 bases between the germline ends. Germline V lookup: CDR1 SQVTM, CDR2 ANQGSEA. The CDR3 sequence is 12 residues long. The CDR3 sequence is CSVEDGVTEAFF. The CDR3 DNA reads TGCAGCGTTGAAGACGGGGTCACTGAAGCTTTCTTT.

The gene calls are TRBV27 and TRBJ1-5; unclear D gene. This CDR3 has 16 amino acids. CDR1 is MNHEY, CDR2 SMNVEV, per germline (reference sequence). Trimming stripped 6 bases from V and 3 bases from J, with 18 bases between. The CDR3 loop reads CASSSLEGNDNQPQHF. CDR3 DNA: TGTGCCAGCAGCTCGTTGGAGGGAAATGACAATCAGCCCCAGCATTTT.

The rearrangement joins TRBV11-3 to TRBJ2-7; 7 nucleotides align to TRBD1. Losses at the gene ends were 1 base for V and 11 bases for J; bases not matched to a gene: 8. CDR1 is SGHNT and CDR2 is YENEEA in the germline V gene. The CDR3 runs 13 residues. The CDR3 is CASSLVGQTLEYF. For the CDR3, the DNA is TGTGCCAGCAGCTTAGTGGGACAGACCCTGGAGTACTTC.

This chain links TRBV9 with TRBJ2-1; D is ambiguous. The germline V gene encodes CDR1 SGDLS and CDR2 YYNGEE. The V and J ends lost 3 bases and 0 bases respectively, with 10 bases between them. CDR3 length: 15 amino acids. This CDR3 is CASSGAESSYNEQFF. DNA for the CDR3: TGTGCCAGCAGCGGGGCGGAGAGCTCCTACAATGAGCAGTTCTTC.

The rearrangement uses TRBV5-5 and TRBJ1-4; 7 nucleotides match TRBD1. The V and J ends lost 0 bases and 3 bases, in that order; junction bases with no gene match: 5. Germline V gene data show CDR1 as SGHKS and CDR2 as YYEKEE (reference sequence). The CDR3 runs 16 residues. CDR3: CASSLGQGVSNEKLFF. The CDR3 DNA reads as TGTGCCAGCAGCTTGGGGCAGGGGGTATCTAATGAAAAACTGTTTTTT.

The chain carries TRBV3-1 (or the pseudogene TRBV3-2) and TRBJ1-2, with a possible D match to TRBD1 (6 bases). The germline V and J ends were trimmed by 5 bases and 2 bases, with 18 bases remaining between them. Germline values: CDR1 LGHDT, CDR2 YNNKEL (reference sequence). The CDR3 loop spans 16 amino acids. The CDR3 bases are TGTGCCAGCAGCGAAGGCTCCTTGGGACAAAACTATGGCTACACCTTC. It specifies CASSEGSLGQNYGYTF.

V and J are TRBV7-6 and TRBJ1-1; no definite D call. CDR1 and CDR2 (germline): SGHVS, FNYEAQ. V was trimmed by 1 base and J by 7 bases, leaving 10 bases between them. The CDR3 contains 13 residues. In DNA form, the CDR3 reads TGTGCCAGCAGCTTAGAGGTGGCTAGTGAAGCTTTCTTT. Translation: CASSLEVASEAFF.

The CDR3: CASSPVESYGYTF. The DNA of the CDR3 is TGTGCCAGCAGCCCTGTCGAGAGCTATGGCTACACCTTC. V and J are TRBV11-2 and TRBJ1-2; D call uncertain. The CDR3 is 13 amino acids. Deletions cut 5 bases from V and 4 bases from J, with 11 bases between. CDR1 and CDR2 from the germline V gene are SGHAT and FQNNGV.

The J gene is TRBJ2-7, the V gene TRBV6-5; 7 bases map to TRBD1. The V gene end was trimmed by 6 bases and the J gene end by 6 bases; junction bases not matched to a gene: 8. Germline CDR1 MNHEY, CDR2 SVGAGI. There are 13 residues in the CDR3. For the CDR3, the DNA is TGTGCCAGCAGGGACAGGTCACTGAGCGAGCAGTACTTC. It specifies CASRDRSLSEQYF.

The J gene is TRBJ1-2, the V gene TRBV11-3; D is unclear. The CDR3 loop spans 16 amino acids. Trimming removed 5 bases at V and 4 bases at J, with 20 bases between. Germline CDR1 is SGHNT and CDR2 is YENEEA. CDR3 bases: TGTGCCAGCAGCCCCCGGGCGGGCCCTGACCTCTATGGCTACACCTTC. It codes for CASSPRAGPDLYGYTF. Based on the CDR3 plus reference TRBV11-3 and TRBJ1-2, the full variable domain is EAGVVQSPRYKIIEKKQPVAFWCNPISGHNTLYWYLQNLGQGPELLIRYENEEAVDDSQLPKDRFSAERLKGVDSTLKIQPAELGDSAVYLCASSPRAGPDLYGYTFGSGTRLTVV.

This clone was picked up one time. The junction and the germline gene differ at one end; a read error may be behind it. The CDR3 sequence: CASSVDRTPSTDTQYF. The CDR3, as DNA: TGTGCCAGCAGCGTAGACAGGACCCCTAGCACAGATACGCAGTATTTT. V usage is TRBV11-2 and J usage is TRBJ2-3, with D maybe TRBD1 (6 bases). The CDR3 consists of 16 residues. CDR1 is SGHAT and CDR2 is FQNNGV in the germline V gene.

This clone was counted once. V usage is TRBV7-3 and J usage is TRBJ2-1; D possibly matches TRBD1 or TRBD2 (6 bases each). The ends were cut back, 5 bases at V and 6 bases at J, with 17 bases in the middle. CDR3 length: 15 amino acids. Germline V gene data show CDR1 as SGHTA and CDR2 as FQGTGA. CDR3 bases: TGTGCCAGCAGCATACAGGGAAAGGGAGGCAATGAGCAGTTCTTC. Amino acids: CASSIQGKGGNEQFF.

The chain has TRBV4-2 and TRBJ1-1; no reliable D call. CDR3 length: 14 amino acids. CDR1 is LGHNA and CDR2 is YNFKEQ in the germline V gene. V was trimmed by 1 base and J by 1 base, leaving 7 bases between them. CDR3 DNA sequence: TGTGCCAGCAGCCAAGTTTTAGCGAACACTGAAGCTTTCTTT. This encodes CASSQVLANTEAFF.

This rearrangement joins TRBV28 to TRBJ1-3; no reliable D call. V lost 3 bases to trimming and J lost 0 bases, with 6 bases between them. Germline loops: CDR1 MDHEN, CDR2 SYDVKM. The CDR3 has 14 residues. CDR3 sequence reads: CASSFLGSGNTIYF. The CDR3 bases are TGTGCCAGCAGTTTCCTGGGCTCTGGAAACACCATATATTTT.

The V and J genes are TRBV28 and TRBJ1-6; maybe TRBD1 (5 bases). The V end was cut by 11 bases, the J end by 6 bases, with 14 bases between. The V gene's germline CDR1 is MDHEN and CDR2 SYDVKM. The CDR3 runs 13 residues. In DNA form, the CDR3 reads TGTGCCTTGTCGTCTAGGGGTAATTCACCCCTCCACTTT. It encodes CALSSRGNSPLHF.

The sample holds one count of this clone. This chain links TRBV9 with TRBJ1-1; D is perhaps TRBD1 (5 bases). The germline V and J ends were trimmed by 0 bases and 0 bases, with 12 bases remaining between them. The CDR3 covers 16 residues. Germline V CDR1 and CDR2: SGDLS, YYNGEE. The DNA for the CDR3 is TGTGCCAGCAGCGTAGGGGCAGGGAGGATGAACACTGAAGCTTTCTTT. It encodes CASSVGAGRMNTEAFF.

The V call is TRBV18, the J call TRBJ2-4; 14 bases are shared with TRBD2. V trimming: 1 base; J trimming: 0 bases; junction bases outside the gene matches: 5. CDR1 KGHSH and CDR2 LQKENI come from the germline V gene. The CDR3 totals 19 residues. The DNA of the CDR3 is TGTGCCAGCTCACCACGGACTAGCGGGGGGACTCTAGCCAAAAACATTCAGTACTTC. It is translated as CASSPRTSGGTLAKNIQYF.

The chain couples TRBV28 to TRBJ2-3; 10 bases are shared with TRBD2. This CDR3 contains 15 residues. The germline V gene encodes CDR1 MDHEN and CDR2 SYDVKM. Trimming at V came to 5 bases and at J to 3 bases, leaving 5 bases not matched to a gene. The CDR3 coding sequence is TGTGCCAGCAGTGGAGAGCGGGGGGGGACAGATACGCAGTATTTT. Amino acid sequence: CASSGERGGTDTQYF.

For the CDR3, the DNA is TGTGCCAGCAGTTACGGGAGTACCTATGGCTACACCTTC. Translated, it gives CASSYGSTYGYTF. This chain connects TRBV6-5 to TRBJ1-2; D ambiguous. The CDR3 runs 13 residues. The V gene lost 2 bases and the J gene lost 4 bases, with 8 bases spanning the gap. CDR1 and CDR2 from the germline V gene are MNHEY and SVGAGI.

The V and J genes are TRBV14 and TRBJ2-2, with D perhaps assigned TRBD1 or TRBD2 (6 bases each). The V and J ends lost 1 base and 4 bases respectively, with 13 bases between them. This CDR3 region has 16 residues. The germline gives CDR1 SGHDN, CDR2 FVKESK. CDR3 loop: CASSQVLRGVTGELFF. The DNA for the CDR3 is TGTGCCAGCAGCCAAGTTCTAAGGGGGGTCACCGGGGAGCTGTTTTTT.